The present TCR beta chain was sequenced within a study of OX40 agonist ivuxolimab in advanced cancers. Findings of the study overall: Fewer expanded clones were found on average in CD4+ than in CD8+ T cells. By week 6 at 0.1 to 3.0 mg/kg, blood CD4+ and CD8+ T cells had expanded clonally.

Libraries were prepared by immunoSEQ multiplex PCR; TCRdb keeps only in-frame clonotypes and omits some of them. The table lists approximately 50,000 clones, about 85% of them singletons. Of note for this clone: The antigen remains unidentified.

The TCR originated in an adult with an advanced solid tumor such as melanoma, head and neck, liver or kidney cancer. Material: CD4+ or CD8+ T cells sorted from blood, obtained in a trial of the OX40 agonist ivuxolimab.

This CDR3 is CAWNPNSYGYTF. CDR3 in DNA: TGTGCCTGGAACCCGAACAGTTATGGCTACACCTTC. The genes are TRBV30 and TRBJ1-2; D is unclear. This CDR3 is 12 amino acids long. Germline V gives CDR1 GTSNPN, CDR2 SVGIG (reference sequence). Trimming cost V 4 bases and J 5 bases, with 11 bases left between them.